The 19 T cell receptor beta chains below come from one sample, sequenced in a study of blood T cells in healthy people across ages. Primed by a sample-barcoded 5' primer and a J-beta primer mix, a second PCR proceeded for about 6 to 11 cycles. MiXCR was run by TCRdb on the 5' RACE reads, yielding one entry per CDR3 protein. The repertoire holds a few hundred thousand distinct CDR3 sequences, with 52% as singletons. Material: blood. The receptors stem from a man aged 55 to 69 in good health.

Regarding this clonotype: One end of the junction is discordant with germline, which a read error may explain. The gene calls are TRBV7-7 and TRBJ2-1, with D perhaps being TRBD1 or TRBD2 (5 bases each). The length of the CDR3 is 15 residues. Per germline, CDR1 SSHAT and CDR2 FNYEAQ (reference sequence). The CDR3, as DNA: TGTGCTAGCAGCCCACGGGACGGAGAGACGAATGAGCAGTTCTTC. It codes for CASSPRDGETNEQFF. The variable domain in full, completed from reference TRBV7-7 and TRBJ2-1, reads GAGVSQSPRYKVTKRGQDVTLRCDPISSHATLYWYQQALGQGPEFLTYFNYEAQPDKSGLPSDRFSAERPEGSISTLTIQRTEQRDSAMYRCASSPRDGETNEQFFGPGTRLTVL.

This chain connects TRBV4-2 to TRBJ2-5; 7 nucleotides line up with TRBD2. CDR3 length: 14 residues. V shed 0 bases, J shed 5 bases, and the junction held 3 bases outside the gene matches. Per germline, CDR1 LGHNA and CDR2 YNFKEQ. For the CDR3, the DNA is TGTGCCAGCAGCCAAGAAGCGGGGCAGGAGACCCAGTACTTC. Protein: CASSQEAGQETQYF.

The genes are TRBV14 and TRBJ2-3; the D is unclear. V shed 0 bases and J shed 3 bases, with 10 bases lying between them. Germline loops: CDR1 SGHDN, CDR2 FVKESK. CDR3 length: 15 residues. The CDR3 DNA reads TGTGCCAGCAGCCAAGACAGGAGAACAACAGATACGCAGTATTTT. The encoded protein is CASSQDRRTTDTQYF.

This chain links TRBV12-3 or TRBV12-4 with TRBJ2-1; 7 bases are a match to TRBD2. The CDR3 runs to 14 residues. The V segment lost 4 bases and the J segment 3 bases; nucleotides outside the gene matches: 3. The CDR3 sequence: CASSWEGLYNEQFF. The CDR3 DNA is TGTGCCAGCAGTTGGGAGGGCCTCTACAATGAGCAGTTCTTC.

V and J are TRBV4-2 and TRBJ2-7; D uncertain. Germline V lookup: CDR1 LGHNA, CDR2 YNFKEQ. Deletions cut 0 bases from V and 5 bases from J, with 5 bases between. This CDR3 region has 12 residues. DNA of the CDR3: TGTGCCAGCAGCCAAGATCGTCACGAGCAGTACTTC. Translating it yields CASSQDRHEQYF.

This clonotype was recorded only once. V gene TRBV20-1 combines with J gene TRBJ1-2; TRBD1 matches at 7 bases. The CDR3 runs 13 residues. The V segment lost 0 bases and the J segment 8 bases; nucleotides outside the gene matches: 6. Per the germline V gene, CDR1 is DFQATT and CDR2 is SNEGSKA (reference sequence). CDR3 sequence: CSAREGGQGGYTF. The CDR3 region has the DNA TGCAGTGCTAGAGAAGGGGGCCAGGGCGGCTACACCTTC.

For the CDR3, the DNA is TGTGCCAGCAGTCAACGTGGGGGGACAGGGGGCGCCTCCCTCCACTTT. Protein product: CASSQRGGTGGASLHF. The chain joins TRBV28 to TRBJ1-6; 12 bases map to TRBD1. The V and J ends lost 5 bases and 14 bases, in that order; junction bases with no gene match: 13. The CDR3 covers 16 residues. Germline lookup yields CDR1 MDHEN and CDR2 SYDVKM.

This chain links TRBV5-1 with TRBJ1-1, with D perhaps TRBD1 (6 bases). This CDR3 spans 16 amino acids. Germline values: CDR1 SGHRS, CDR2 YFSETQ. Trimming removed 3 bases from V and 0 bases from J, with 15 bases in between. The CDR3 region is CASSYGQSILNTEAFF. The CDR3 DNA reads TGCGCCAGCAGCTACGGACAGTCGATATTGAACACTGAAGCTTTCTTT.

This clonotype showed up many times. The gene calls are TRBV20-1 and TRBJ2-7; 13 nucleotides match TRBD2. Germline V gene sequence: CDR1 DFQATT, CDR2 SNEGSKA (reference sequence). This CDR3 is 14 amino acids long. V trimming: 0 bases; J trimming: 6 bases; junction bases outside the gene matches: 2. CDR3 nucleotide sequence: TGCAGTGCTAGAGACGGGACTAGCGGGACCGAGCAGTACTTC. It specifies CSARDGTSGTEQYF.

This clonotype was seen more than once but under ten times. V is TRBV20-1 and J is TRBJ2-1, with 8 bases aligning to TRBD2. Per the germline V gene, CDR1 is DFQATT and CDR2 is SNEGSKA (reference sequence). The CDR3 covers 15 residues. With V trimmed by 3 bases and J by 6 bases, 10 bases remained unmatched. CDR3 in amino acids: CSARRGAGGPNEQFF. Here the CDR3 DNA reads TGCAGTGCTAGGAGAGGGGCGGGAGGTCCCAATGAGCAGTTCTTC.

The chain has TRBV27 and TRBJ1-1, with D unclear. Trimming pared 0 bases from V and 8 bases from J, leaving 13 bases between. This CDR3 is built from 14 residues. CDR1 is MNHEY, CDR2 SMNVEV, per germline (reference sequence). CDR3 coding DNA: TGTGCCAGCAGTTTATCGCGCCTGACGGGAGAAGCTTTCTTT. Amino acids: CASSLSRLTGEAFF.

On this clonotype: A clone one base away is much larger, so this may be a read error. The chain has TRBV3-1 and TRBJ2-7; a weak D match, TRBD2 (5 bases). The CDR3 has 15 amino acids. The germline V gene encodes CDR1 LGHDT and CDR2 YNNKEL (reference sequence). CDR3 residues: CACSQARPSLNEQYF. Here the CDR3 DNA reads TGTGCCTGCAGCCAAGCCAGACCTAGCCTTAACGAGCAGTACTTC.

V usage is TRBV29-1 and J usage is TRBJ2-1; possible D gene TRBD1, 7 bases. CDR1 and CDR2 (germline): SQVTM, ANQGSEA. The ends were cut back, 7 bases at V and 4 bases at J, with 17 bases in the middle. The CDR3 is 14 amino acids. In DNA, the CDR3 is TGCAGCGCGGAGGGCGGACAGGAGTACAATGAGCAGTTCTTC. Protein product: CSAEGGQEYNEQFF.

The chain is built from TRBV29-1 and TRBJ1-3; no clear D. Germline assignment: CDR1 SQVTM and CDR2 ANQGSEA. This CDR3 has 12 residues. The V gene lost 6 bases and the J gene lost 0 bases, with 6 bases spanning the gap. Here the CDR3 DNA reads TGCAGCGTGCAAGTCTCTGGAAACACCATATATTTT. It encodes CSVQVSGNTIYF.

V and J are TRBV5-6 and TRBJ1-2; 8 nucleotides agree with TRBD1. The CDR3 runs 14 residues. The V and J ends lost 1 base and 4 bases, in that order; junction bases with no gene match: 3. The germline CDR1 and CDR2 sequences are SGHDT and YYEEEE. The CDR3 nucleotides read TGTGCCAGCAGCTTGCTGGGACAGGCCTATGGCTACACCTTC. As protein: CASSLLGQAYGYTF.

This clonotype was seen only once. J is TRBJ2-3 and V is TRBV12-3 or TRBV12-4; 12 nucleotides align to TRBD2. V trimming: 3 bases; J trimming: 4 bases; junction bases outside the gene matches: 8. The CDR3 sequence is 17 residues long. Here the CDR3 DNA reads TGTGCCAGCAGTTTGAGGGCTAGCGGGAGGGCCGCAGATACGCAGTATTTT. It codes for CASSLRASGRAADTQYF.

The chain employs TRBV7-9 and TRBJ2-1; D might be TRBD1 or TRBD2, each matching 5 bases. The CDR3 sequence is 15 residues long. Germline assignment: CDR1 SEHNR and CDR2 FQNEAQ (reference sequence). Between the trimmed V and J ends, which lost 9 bases and 0 bases, there was a span of 15 bases. The CDR3: CASSGGFSSYNEQFF. The CDR3 nucleotides are TGTGCCAGTAGTGGGGGATTCAGCTCCTACAATGAGCAGTTCTTC.

As for this clonotype: Mismatch with germline at one junction end may stem from a read error. The V gene is TRBV11-2, the J gene TRBJ2-1; D not resolved. The J call is doubtful: the DNA matches TRBJ2-7 better. CDR3 length: 14 amino acids. CDR1 and CDR2 from the germline V gene are SGHAT and FQNNGV. Here the CDR3 reads CASSLSIGSNEQYF. CDR3 sequence (DNA): TGTGCTAGCAGCCTCTCCATTGGGTCGAACGAGCAGTACTTC.

This clonotype turned up a few times. The V and J genes are TRBV30 and TRBJ1-1, with D tentatively TRBD1 (5 bases). The CDR3 sequence is 11 residues long. Trimming removed 2 bases from V and 8 bases from J, with 9 bases in between. CDR1 is GTSNPN and CDR2 is SVGIG in the germline V gene (reference sequence). The CDR3 coding sequence is TGTGCCTGGAGTCCAAACAGGGAAGCTTTCTTT. Its translation: CAWSPNREAFF.